This T cell receptor (beta chain) was recovered during a study of shared T cell receptors in the human thymus. TCRdb's table, derived via immunoSEQ multiplex PCR, lists solely in-frame clones and lacks some. The sample records hundreds of thousands of clones, 70% to 90% being singletons. Germline CDR1 is MNHEY and CDR2 is SMNVEV (reference sequence). There are 13 residues in the CDR3. Between the trimmed V and J ends, which lost 4 bases and 2 bases, there was a span of 8 bases. Separately, the same data were catalogued under a study of human thymus T cells. That source adds: Thymus tissue was removed during corrective cardiac surgery.

Sequencing was performed on thymocytes. This sequence was found in a boy in the first two years of life with a congenital heart defect. The chain joins TRBV27 to TRBJ2-5; D remains ambiguous. The CDR3 sequence is CASSSYLQETQYF. For the CDR3, the DNA is TGTGCCAGCAGTTCCTACCTACAAGAGACCCAGTACTTC.